This note documents a single T cell receptor beta chain sequence. The sample comes from a study of blood T cell repertoires in COVID-19. Whole-study context: T cells, B-cell-depleted T cells, or PBMCs supplied cDNA or gDNA.

Original methodology: Amplification with reference gene primers provided the estimates of nucleated cell counts. Sequenced by immunoSEQ multiplex PCR; TCRdb stores in-frame clones only, minus some. The D gene and trimming were derived from the DNA, and the V and J assignments and clone size from that table. The repertoire holds some 15,000 clones, about 80% seen once, with about a quarter in the top ten. Sequenced material: peripheral blood. The clonotype comes from a woman in her 70s with active COVID-19.

For the CDR3, the DNA is TGTGCCACCAGCCTTAGCGGAGGGGGCACAGATACGCAGTATTTT. Its translation is CATSLSGGGTDTQYF. The chain uses TRBV24-1 and TRBJ2-3, with D perhaps TRBD2 (6 bases). V was shortened by 7 bases and J by 1 base, with 14 bases between the two germline ends. Germline CDR1 reads KGHDR; CDR2 reads SFDVKD. The CDR3 has 15 residues.